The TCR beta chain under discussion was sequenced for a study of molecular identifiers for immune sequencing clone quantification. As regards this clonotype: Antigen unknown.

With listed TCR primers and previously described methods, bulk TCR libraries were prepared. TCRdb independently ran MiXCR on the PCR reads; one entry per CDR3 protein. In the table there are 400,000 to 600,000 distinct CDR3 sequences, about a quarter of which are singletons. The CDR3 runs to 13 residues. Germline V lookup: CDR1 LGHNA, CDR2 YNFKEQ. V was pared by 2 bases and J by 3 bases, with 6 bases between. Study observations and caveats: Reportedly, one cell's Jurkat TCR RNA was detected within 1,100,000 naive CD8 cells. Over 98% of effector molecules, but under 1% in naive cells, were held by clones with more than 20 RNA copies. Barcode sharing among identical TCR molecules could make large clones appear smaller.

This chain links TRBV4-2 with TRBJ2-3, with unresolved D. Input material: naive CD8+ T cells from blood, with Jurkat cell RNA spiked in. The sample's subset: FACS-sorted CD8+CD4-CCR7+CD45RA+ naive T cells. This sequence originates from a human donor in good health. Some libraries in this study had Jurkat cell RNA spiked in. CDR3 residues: CASSQTETDTQYF. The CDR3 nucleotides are TGTGCCAGCAGCCAAACGGAGACAGATACGCAGTATTTT.